A single sample gave rise to the 30 T cell receptor beta chains below, sequenced in a study of metastatic and nonmetastatic thyroid tumors. Patients had received no treatment of any kind before thyroid surgery. TCRdb re-analyzed the PCR reads using MiXCR. The data show over 25,000 clones, about 16% seen once. Specimen: blood. All receptors derive from a male donor with papillary thyroid cancer or a benign thyroid nodule (not recorded which). Some clones in this sample may be carry-over from other donors' samples.

This clone was recorded many times. This chain links TRBV5-4 with TRBJ2-3, with 9 bases fitting TRBD2. In germline, CDR1 is SGHNT, CDR2 YYREEE (reference sequence). CDR3 size: 19 residues. V was clipped by 0 bases and J by 0 bases; unmatched bases: 11. CDR3 sequence reads: CASSLDLGLAESSTDTQYF. The CDR3 nucleotides are TGTGCCAGCAGCTTGGATTTGGGACTAGCAGAATCTAGCACAGATACGCAGTATTTT.

At least ten counts were recorded for this clone. This chain uses TRBV28 with TRBJ2-7; TRBD1 aligns across 11 bases. J gave up 4 bases and V 10 bases, and 9 bases lay outside the gene matches. The CDR3 has 14 amino acids. The germline gives CDR1 MDHEN, CDR2 SYDVKM. The CDR3 nucleotides read TGTGCCATTCTACCGGGACAGGGGGGTTACGAGCAGTACTTC. This translates into CAILPGQGGYEQYF.

In this sample, this clone turned up a few times. A much larger clone sits a single nucleotide away, making a read error possible. The CDR3 coding sequence is TGTGCCAGCAGCACGAGCCCCCTACAGCCACAAGAGACCCAGTACTTC. It is translated as CASSTSPLQPQETQYF. The chain joins TRBV7-9 to TRBJ2-5, with no clear D. There are 16 residues in the CDR3. Germline V gives CDR1 SEHNR, CDR2 FQNEAQ (reference sequence). Between the trimmed V and J ends, which lost 5 bases and 2 bases, there was a span of 18 bases.

This clone is termed medium-sized. V and J are TRBV6-1 and TRBJ2-2, with TRBD1 as a possible D gene (5 bases). V was shortened by 4 bases and J by 2 bases, with 8 bases between the two germline ends. Germline assignment: CDR1 MNHNS and CDR2 SASEGT. The CDR3 extends over 14 amino acids. CDR3 in DNA: TGTGCCAGCAGTGGGACACCAAACACCGGGGAGCTGTTTTTT. It is translated as CASSGTPNTGELFF.

This clone was observed many times. V is TRBV10-3 and J is TRBJ1-2; 12 bases are a match to TRBD1. The CDR3 covers 15 residues. Per the germline V gene, CDR1 is ENHRY and CDR2 is SYGVKD. The junction had 5 bases not matched to a gene; V was cut back by 2 bases and J by 7 bases. The CDR3, as DNA: TGTGCCATCAGTGAGCCCGGGACAGGGGGCCGTGGCTACACCTTC. This translates into CAISEPGTGGRGYTF.

This clone was seen at least ten times. This specimen includes other DNA sequences encoding the same CDR3. J is TRBJ2-5 and V is TRBV7-9, with TRBD1 matching 12 bases. V lost 1 base to trimming and J lost 4 bases; unmatched junction nucleotides: 4. The CDR3 is made up of 16 amino acids. CDR1 is SEHNR, CDR2 FQNEAQ, per germline (reference sequence). CDR3 DNA: TGTGCCAGCAGCTTAGACGGGACAGGGGGCCGAGAGACCCAGTACTTC. This encodes CASSLDGTGGRETQYF.

The V and J genes are TRBV18 and TRBJ2-7, with TRBD1 as a possible D gene (6 bases). V was trimmed by 3 bases and J by 4 bases, leaving 16 bases between them. The CDR3 has 15 amino acids. Germline lookup yields CDR1 KGHSH and CDR2 LQKENI. In DNA, the CDR3 is TGTGCCAGCTCACCTCAGGGGATGCGTACATACGAGCAGTACTTC. Its translation: CASSPQGMRTYEQYF.

Remarks on this clone: The junction and the germline gene differ at one end; a read error may be behind it. The chain has TRBV6-1 and TRBJ1-3; D remains unclear. Germline V lookup: CDR1 MNHNS, CDR2 SASEGT. This CDR3 region has 16 residues. Here the CDR3 DNA reads TGTGCCATCAGTGAATTAGGGCAGGTCTCTGGAAACACCATACATTTT. This codes for CAISELGQVSGNTIHF.

This clone occurred many times. The rearrangement links TRBV11-2 to TRBJ2-1; D is unresolved. CDR3 length: 14 residues. V was shortened by 1 base and J by 4 bases, with 8 bases between the two germline ends. Germline V gene lookup returns CDR1 SGHAT and CDR2 FQNNGV. Written as DNA, the CDR3 is TGTGCCAGCAGCTTAGTTGCTGTATACAATGAGCAGTTCTTC. Translation: CASSLVAVYNEQFF.

In its sample, this clone was seen a few times. The chain has TRBV6-1 and TRBJ2-7; 13 nucleotides agree with TRBD2. The V gene end was trimmed by 6 bases and the J gene end by 2 bases; junction bases not matched to a gene: 1. The CDR3 is 14 residues long. Germline V gene lookup returns CDR1 MNHNS and CDR2 SASEGT. CDR3 protein: CASRLAGGPYEQYF. The CDR3 DNA follows: TGTGCCAGCAGACTAGCGGGGGGGCCCTACGAGCAGTACTTC.

This clone was recorded many times. This chain uses TRBV5-4 with TRBJ1-4, with 8 bases aligning to TRBD1. CDR1 and CDR2 from the germline V gene are SGHNT and YYREEE (reference sequence). The CDR3 spans 14 residues. With V trimmed by 2 bases and J by 8 bases, 5 bases remained unmatched. The DNA of the CDR3 is TGTGCCAGCAGCTTAGGACAGGGTGGGGAAAAACTGTTTTTT. Protein: CASSLGQGGEKLFF.

This clone has a count of ten or more. The CDR3 DNA reads TGTGCCACCAGTGGTGACGCGGATACCGGGGAGCTGTTTTTT. Translation gives CATSGDADTGELFF. The chain employs TRBV24-1 and TRBJ2-2; unclear D gene. Trimming shortened V by 5 bases and J by 5 bases, and 11 bases separated the two germline ends. Germline-derived CDR1 and CDR2 are KGHDR and SFDVKD. This CDR3 comprises 14 residues.

Details on this clone: Since no conserved phenylalanine or tryptophan closes the CDR3, a read error is the likely cause. The V call is TRBV19, the J call TRBJ1-2; perhaps TRBD1 as D (5 bases). V was cut by 4 bases and J by 5 bases, with 23 bases left in between. The length of the CDR3 is 17 residues. CDR1 LNHDA and CDR2 SQIVND come from the germline V gene (reference sequence). The CDR3 sequence: CASSRARDGPTRYGYTL. In DNA form, the CDR3 reads TGTGCCAGTAGTAGGGCCAGGGACGGCCCTACTCGGTATGGCTACACCTTA.

Many counts were recorded for this clone. In nucleotides, the CDR3 is TGTGCCAGCAGCCGGTCGGTGGCTGAAGCTTTCTTT. It codes for CASSRSVAEAFF. The gene calls are TRBV7-2 and TRBJ1-1; no firm D call. This CDR3 is built from 12 residues. V was pared by 5 bases and J by 6 bases, with 10 bases between. CDR1 is SGHTA and CDR2 is FQGNSA in the germline V gene.

This clone was counted between two and nine times. Since a much larger clone is just one base distant, this may be a read error. Other nucleotide sequences in the sample specify the same CDR3. The CDR3 protein is CASSVRGGAAETQYF. CDR3 sequence (DNA): TGTGCCAGCAGCGTACGTGGGGGGGCAGCGGAGACCCAGTACTTC. The chain is built from TRBV9 and TRBJ2-5, with D perhaps matching TRBD2 (7 bases). V gave up 1 base and J gave up 5 bases, with 15 bases separating them. The CDR3 consists of 15 residues. Germline CDR1 is SGDLS and CDR2 is YYNGEE.

This clone was counted many times. The rearrangement joins TRBV5-1 to TRBJ1-1; TRBD1 agrees at 9 bases. This CDR3 has 14 residues. Germline V lookup: CDR1 SGHRS, CDR2 YFSETQ. The V and J ends lost 2 bases and 4 bases, in that order; junction bases with no gene match: 3. The CDR3 nucleotides read TGCGCCAGCAGCTTACAGGGGGCGTGCACTGAAGCTTTCTTT. It yields the protein CASSLQGACTEAFF.

This clone was observed many times. The gene calls are TRBV12-3 or TRBV12-4 and TRBJ1-5, with D tentatively TRBD1 (5 bases). Trimming took 6 bases from V and 5 from J, leaving 14 bases between them. CDR3 length equals 14 residues. The CDR3 region is CASRATAGYQPQHF. Written as DNA, the CDR3 is TGTGCCAGCAGGGCGACAGCGGGGTATCAGCCCCAGCATTTT.

The chain is built from TRBV5-1 and TRBJ2-7; 7 bases are a match to TRBD2. This CDR3 is 14 amino acids long. V lost 5 bases and J lost 0; bases outside the gene matches: 5. Germline assignment: CDR1 SGHRS and CDR2 YFSETQ. Written as DNA, the CDR3 is TGCGCCAGCAGGCCCGGGACTACCTCCTACGAGCAGTACTTC. Its translation is CASRPGTTSYEQYF.

This clone showed up many times. This rearrangement joins TRBV27 to TRBJ2-3; 8 positions agree with TRBD2. CDR3 length: 14 amino acids. The trim removed 10 bases at V and 2 bases at J, leaving 8 bases unmatched. The germline V gene encodes CDR1 MNHEY and CDR2 SMNVEV (reference sequence). Written as DNA, the CDR3 is TGTGCCATCTTACACGGGGGGGCCACAGATACGCAGTATTTT. Amino acids: CAILHGGATDTQYF.

Points on this clone: One end of the junction fails to match germline, which may point to a read error. The rearrangement uses TRBV6-5 and TRBJ2-5; TRBD2 aligns across 9 bases. In germline, CDR1 is MNHEY, CDR2 SVGAGI. The CDR3 has 14 amino acids. The CDR3 spells CASMTRGGEETHYF. The CDR3 DNA follows: TGTGCCAGCATGACTCGCGGGGGGGAAGAGACCCATTACTTC.

This sequence joins TRBV5-1 and TRBJ1-4, with 9 positions matching TRBD1. Germline CDR1 reads SGHRS; CDR2 reads YFSETQ. V lost 2 bases and J lost 0; bases outside the gene matches: 5. This CDR3 spans 17 amino acids. The CDR3 reads CASSFTGTGSTNEKLFF. The CDR3, as DNA: TGCGCCAGCAGCTTCACCGGGACAGGGTCAACTAATGAAAAACTGTTTTTT.

This clone was seen at least ten times. The V gene is TRBV4-1, the J gene TRBJ1-5; TRBD1 might be the D (5 bases). V dropped 0 bases and J dropped 6 bases, with 15 bases sitting between them. The CDR3 has 16 amino acids. In germline, CDR1 is MGHRA, CDR2 YSYEKL. The CDR3 sequence is CASSQDWPGSFQPQHF. CDR3 bases: TGCGCCAGCAGCCAAGACTGGCCAGGGAGTTTTCAGCCCCAGCATTTT.

This clone was counted ten times or more. The gene calls are TRBV3-1 and TRBJ2-4; TRBD1 or TRBD2 may be the D gene (6 bases each). The CDR3 sequence is 15 residues long. Germline assignment: CDR1 LGHDT and CDR2 YNNKEL (reference sequence). V lost 1 base to trimming and J lost 7 bases, with 14 bases between them. CDR3 bases: TGTGCCAGCAGCCAAGTTTCCGGGGGCGCGAACATTCAGTACTTC. The encoded protein is CASSQVSGGANIQYF.

As for this clone: A much larger clone lies one base from this, so it may be a read error. Other nucleotide sequences in the sample specify the same CDR3. The chain employs TRBV11-3 and TRBJ2-3, with a weak D call TRBD1 (5 bases). The CDR3 covers 15 residues. Trimming took off 7 bases at V and 3 bases at J, with 17 bases between the two ends. CDR1 and CDR2 (germline): SGHNT, YENEEA. The CDR3: CASILGRQGTDTQYF. In DNA, the CDR3 is TGTGCCAGCATCCTCGGCCGGCAGGGAACAGATACGCAGTATTTT.

This clone appeared a few times. A read error may produce the germline difference seen at one junction end. This chain connects TRBV29-1 to TRBJ2-7; no firm D call. CDR3 length: 15 residues. Germline-derived CDR1 and CDR2 are SQVTM and ANQGSEA. This chain's CDR3 is CSVGFRDTPINEHYF. CDR3 in DNA: TGCAGCGTCGGATTCCGTGACACACCAATTAACGAGCATTACTTC.

This clone was seen ten or more times. The chain recombines TRBV29-1 with TRBJ2-3; 11 nucleotides agree with TRBD2. The CDR3 length is 18 residues. The V segment lost 1 base and the J segment 1 base; nucleotides outside the gene matches: 10. Germline V lookup: CDR1 SQVTM, CDR2 ANQGSEA. The CDR3 DNA reads as TGCAGCGTTGAAGCATCCCTAGCGGGGGGCCTTCGCACAGATACGCAGTATTTT. Translation: CSVEASLAGGLRTDTQYF.

The sample holds many counts of this clone. The rearrangement links TRBV12-3 or TRBV12-4 to TRBJ2-1, with D unclear. The CDR3 runs 16 residues. Trimming left V 6 bases short and J 6 bases short, with 21 bases between. The CDR3 spells CASSTRDGALPNEQFF. Written as DNA, the CDR3 is TGTGCCAGCAGCACCCGAGATGGAGCCCTCCCCAATGAGCAGTTCTTC.

This clone was seen many times. The chain recombines TRBV6-4 with TRBJ2-1; 9 bases agree with TRBD2. The CDR3 runs 16 residues. CDR1 is MRHNA and CDR2 is SNTAGT in the germline V gene. Trimming removed 3 bases from V and 3 bases from J; junction bases left unmatched: 6. CDR3 in DNA: TGTGCCAGCAGTGATTCTCTAGCGGGAAGCTACAATGAGCAGTTCTTC. It specifies CASSDSLAGSYNEQFF.

This clone has only a few counts. Just one base apart from a much larger clone, this may be a read error. V usage is TRBV5-6 and J usage is TRBJ1-3; D is unclear. The CDR3 is 12 residues long. CDR1 SGHDT and CDR2 YYEEEE come from the germline V gene. The CDR3 sequence: CANSLVGNTIYF. CDR3 nucleotide sequence: TGTGCCAACAGCTTGGTGGGCAACACCATATATTTT.

This clone was seen a handful of times. The chain combines TRBV27 with TRBJ2-7; possibly TRBD2 for D (5 bases). Per the germline V gene, CDR1 is MNHEY and CDR2 is SMNVEV (reference sequence). The CDR3 runs to 16 residues. Trimming took off 5 bases at V and 4 bases at J, with 21 bases between the two ends. CDR3 DNA sequence: TGTGCCAGCAGTCCCAGTGGAGGTCTAGTTTGGTACGAGCAGTACTTC. It yields the protein CASSPSGGLVWYEQYF.